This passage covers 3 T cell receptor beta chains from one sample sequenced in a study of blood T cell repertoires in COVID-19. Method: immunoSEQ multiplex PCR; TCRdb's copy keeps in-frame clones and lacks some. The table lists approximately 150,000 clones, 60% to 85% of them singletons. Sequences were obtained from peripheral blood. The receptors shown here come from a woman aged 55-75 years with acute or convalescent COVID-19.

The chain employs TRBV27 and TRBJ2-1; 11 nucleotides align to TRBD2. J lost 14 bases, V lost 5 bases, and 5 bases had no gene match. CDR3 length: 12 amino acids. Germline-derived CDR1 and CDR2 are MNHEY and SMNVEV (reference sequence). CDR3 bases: TGTGCCAGCAGTCCCACTAGCGGGAGTGAGTTCTTC. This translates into CASSPTSGSEFF.

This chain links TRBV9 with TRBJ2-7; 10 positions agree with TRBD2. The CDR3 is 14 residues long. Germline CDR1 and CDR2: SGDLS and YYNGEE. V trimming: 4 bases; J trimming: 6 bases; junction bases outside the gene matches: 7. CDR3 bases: TGTGCCAGCAGCTCCCGGACTAGCGGTGGCGAGCAGTACTTC. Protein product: CASSSRTSGGEQYF.

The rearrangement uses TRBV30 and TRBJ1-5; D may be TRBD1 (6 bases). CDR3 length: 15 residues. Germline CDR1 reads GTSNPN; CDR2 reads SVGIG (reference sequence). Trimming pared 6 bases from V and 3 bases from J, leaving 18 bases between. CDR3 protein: CACSPGQSSNQPQHF. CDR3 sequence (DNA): TGTGCCTGTTCCCCCGGACAGTCCTCCAATCAGCCCCAGCATTTT.